This T cell receptor beta chain was obtained from a study of cytomegalovirus exposure and HLA in healthy donors. For the study at large: In an earlier analysis, almost 120 million unique TCR beta sequences were found from about 190 million T cells. Regarding the study as a whole: Data from an earlier analysis indicated that most TCR beta V segments were productive either about 87% or about 30% of the time. Most observed TCR sequences were rare, whereas some public TCRs were detected in many donors. From TCR beta sequences, most subjects' HLA-A and HLA-B alleles were reportedly predicted accurately.

Both 60 Vbeta primers and 13 Jbeta primers went into the PCR. Some clones are missing from TCRdb's copy, which holds only in-frame ones; the method was immunoSEQ multiplex PCR. The table has about 130,000 clones, 60% to 75% seen once; the top ten hold approximately 5%. About this clone: Its specificity is unknown.

Germline V lookup: CDR1 MNHGY, CDR2 SAAAGT. The CDR3 sequence is 16 residues long. V shed 4 bases and J 3 bases; nucleotides not matched to a gene: 7. The source is a woman between 45 and 60 years old in good health and CMV-seropositive. Sequences were obtained from PBMCs. V gene TRBV6-8 combines with J gene TRBJ1-4; 8 nucleotides align to TRBD1. Written as DNA, the CDR3 is TGTGCCAGCAGTTTTCCTGGACAGGGTTCTAATGAAAAACTGTTTTTT. Encoded protein: CASSFPGQGSNEKLFF.